Listed below are T cell receptor beta chains from one sample, sequenced in a study of blood T cell repertoires in COVID-19. Profiling relied on immunoSEQ multiplex PCR, and the TCRdb table lists in-frame clones only, not all of them. Altogether under 300,000 clones are present, more than 70% being singletons, with the ten largest covering approximately 2%. Material for sequencing was PBMCs or T cells enriched from blood (not recorded which). All receptors derive from a woman aged 55 to 70 in a cohort exposed to, infected with or recovered from COVID-19 (not recorded which). Both conserved end residues are part of each CDR3. The D gene is left open where the match is weak. A row's size may be missing; if present it is once, few, many or a size class.

j_call d_call clone_size v_call cdr3_aa cdr3_nt
TRBJ2-6 . . TRBV19 CASSNTVVGANVLTF TGTGCCAGTAGTAACACAGTAGTTGGGGCCAACGTCCTGACTTTC
TRBJ2-7 TRBD2 . TRBV6-2/TRBV6-3 CASSPQAGAYEQYF TGTGCCAGCAGTCCGCAAGCGGGGGCCTACGAGCAGTACTTC
TRBJ1-4 . . TRBV5-4 CASSPTRGINEKLFF TGTGCCAGCAGCCCGACTAGGGGAATCAATGAAAAACTGTTTTTT
TRBJ1-5 TRBD1 . TRBV6-5 CASSQGAYGPQHF TGTGCCAGCAGCCAGGGGGCCTATGGGCCCCAGCATTTT
TRBJ1-1 TRBD1 . TRBV30 CAWGQGKTEAFF TGTGCCTGGGGACAGGGGAAAACTGAAGCTTTCTTT
TRBJ1-1 . . TRBV2 CASSATGYTEAFF TGTGCCAGCAGCGCCACAGGGTACACTGAAGCTTTCTTT
TRBJ1-5 TRBD1 . TRBV20-1 CSASNWQGDNQPQHF TGCAGTGCTAGTAATTGGCAGGGGGACAATCAGCCCCAGCATTTT
TRBJ2-7 TRBD1 . TRBV11-2 CASSSYRGQRRYPGF TGTGCCAGCAGCTCGTACAGGGGGCAGAGAAGGTATCCGGGCTTC
TRBJ1-5 TRBD1 . TRBV19 CASINRGHSNQPQHF TGTGCCAGTATTAACAGGGGACATAGCAATCAGCCCCAGCATTTT
TRBJ2-1 TRBD2 . TRBV28 CASSLDGTMPPQFF TGTGCCAGCAGTTTAGATGGGACTATGCCCCCGCAGTTCTTC
TRBJ2-5 . . TRBV23-1 CASRTPPGGAQETQYF TGCGCCAGCAGAACGCCCCCTGGGGGGGCACAAGAGACCCAGTACTTC
TRBJ2-7 TRBD2 . TRBV9 CASSPPSSSGVYEQYF TGTGCCAGCAGCCCCCCATCATCTAGCGGAGTCTACGAGCAGTACTTC
TRBJ2-7 TRBD2 . TRBV9 CASSKESEGLAGGRNEQYF TGTGCCAGCAGCAAAGAAAGTGAGGGACTAGCGGGAGGGAGGAACGAGCAGTACTTC
TRBJ2-7 . . TRBV7-2 CASSLTQDIYEQYF TGTGCCAGCAGCTTAACACAGGATATCTACGAGCAGTACTTC
TRBJ2-7 . few TRBV19 CASRGQIFYEQYF TGTGCCAGTAGAGGACAGATCTTTTACGAGCAGTACTTC
TRBJ1-3 TRBD1 . TRBV6-5 CASTPGGSGNTIYF TGTGCCAGCACCCCAGGGGGCTCTGGAAACACCATATATTTT
TRBJ2-1 . . TRBV5-1 CASSGGAPSYNEQFF TGCGCCAGCAGCGGCGGAGCGCCTTCCTACAATGAGCAGTTCTTC
TRBJ2-5 . . TRBV24-1 CATSDNQGQETQYF TGTGCCACCAGTGATAATCAGGGGCAAGAGACCCAGTACTTC
TRBJ1-5 TRBD1 once TRBV6-5 CASRRDRVSGQPQHF TGTGCCAGCAGGCGGGACAGGGTGAGTGGTCAGCCCCAGCATTTT
TRBJ1-6 . . TRBV27 CASSLSVGGQDSTRAPLHF TGTGCCAGCAGTTTAAGTGTTGGAGGGCAGGACTCAACGAGGGCACCCCTCCACTTT
TRBJ2-1 TRBD2 . TRBV7-8 CASSLVGGSGDNEQFF TGTGCCAGCAGCTTAGTGGGGGGGTCAGGAGATAATGAGCAGTTCTTC
TRBJ1-6 . . TRBV30 CAWRVQGSSYNSPLHF TGTGCCTGGAGGGTCCAGGGGAGCTCCTATAATTCACCCCTCCACTTT
TRBJ2-7 . . TRBV4-3 CASSQDPTSSYEQYF TGCGCCAGCAGCCAAGACCCCACGAGCTCCTACGAGCAGTACTTC
TRBJ1-6 TRBD1 . TRBV9 CASSAHLAGTVNSPLHF TGTGCCAGCAGCGCCCATTTAGCCGGGACAGTTAATTCACCCCTCCACTTT
TRBJ1-1 . . TRBV3-1/TRBV3-2 CASSQRGQNTEAFF TGTGCCAGCAGCCAACGGGGACAGAACACTGAAGCTTTCTTT
TRBJ2-1 TRBD2 . TRBV7-3 CASSFDGRGDNEQFF TGTGCCAGCAGCTTTGACGGGAGGGGGGACAATGAGCAGTTCTTC
TRBJ2-7 TRBD2 . TRBV9 CASSQTGTSGSYEQYF TGTGCCAGCAGTCAAACCGGGACTAGCGGGAGCTACGAGCAGTACTTC